The clone carrying this T cell receptor beta chain was detected ten times or more. The antigen is undetermined. This sample was taken from a study of T-cell reconstitution after alpha-beta-depleted transplantation in children. Study conclusions and caveats: Alpha-beta T cells about two months after transplant reportedly derived from several hundred expanded graft clones. T-cell numbers and diversity, one year after transplant, stemmed largely from T cells that were newly produced.

A TCRbeta library incorporating unique molecular identifiers was prepared. TCRdb re-called the PCR reads through MiXCR, storing one row per CDR3 protein. The sample has approximately 300,000 distinct CDR3 sequences; approximately 10% are singletons. V lost 3 bases and J 6 bases, leaving 16 bases between the germline ends. The CDR3 length is 15 residues. CDR1 is SGHRS and CDR2 is YFSETQ in the germline V gene. The chain carries TRBV5-1 and TRBJ2-1; a possible D gene is TRBD2 (5 bases). The material sequenced was peripheral blood, taken 180 days after TCRalphabeta/CD19-depleted stem cell transplant. This clonotype was obtained from a male patient between 2 and 10 years old who had a stem cell transplant for chronic granulomatous disease, so the T cells may come from the graft donor. In DNA form, the CDR3 reads TGCGCCAGCAGCTCCCTCGGGGTAGTAAGCAATGAGCAGTTCTTC. This codes for CASSSLGVVSNEQFF.